Listed below are T cell receptor beta chains from one sample, sequenced in a study of blood T cell repertoires in COVID-19. Clones were read by immunoSEQ multiplex PCR, and TCRdb kept only the in-frame ones, dropping some. The sample shows under 200,000 clones, approximately 87% of them seen only once. The specimen was peripheral blood. The receptors derive from a woman aged 65 to 85 with acute or convalescent COVID-19. The CDR3 runs from the conserved cysteine through the conserved F or W. The D gene is left open where the match is weak. Clone size is given for some rows only: seen once, a few or many times, or a class if the clone is expanded.

cdr3_length	v_call	j_call	clone_size	d_call	cdr3_aa	cdr3_nt
17	TRBV25-1	TRBJ1-2	NA	NA	CASIKATIRGPNYGYTF	TGTGCCAGCATAAAGGCCACAATCAGGGGCCCAAACTATGGCTACACCTTC
14	TRBV27	TRBJ1-2	NA	NA	CASSSRVPIYGYTF	TGTGCCAGCAGTTCCAGGGTTCCCATCTATGGCTACACCTTC
12	TRBV6-6	TRBJ1-1	NA	NA	CASRAELLEAFF	TGTGCCAGCAGGGCGGAGCTTCTGGAGGCTTTCTTT
16	TRBV28	TRBJ1-5	once	NA	CASSFPGQHSNQPQHF	TGTGCCAGCAGTTTTCCTGGACAGCATAGCAATCAGCCCCAGCATTTT
17	TRBV28	TRBJ2-7	NA	TRBD2	CASSFLLGASGTYEQYF	TGTGCCAGCAGTTTTCTCCTTGGGGCTAGCGGAACCTACGAGCAGTACTTC
15	TRBV6-5	TRBJ1-1	NA	NA	CASSYSIQGHFSAFF	TGTGCCAGCAGTTACTCGATACAGGGCCACTTTTCAGCTTTCTTT
15	TRBV11-2	TRBJ2-3	NA	NA	CASSLVGDRGDTQYF	TGTGCCAGCAGCTTAGTCGGAGACCGAGGGGATACGCAGTATTTT
16	TRBV4-3	TRBJ2-3	NA	TRBD2	CASSQELAGGSDTQYF	TGCGCCAGCAGCCAAGAACTAGCGGGGGGCTCAGATACGCAGTATTTT
14	TRBV29-1	TRBJ2-1	few	TRBD2	CSVRLAGAYNEQFF	TGCAGCGTCCGACTAGCGGGAGCATACAATGAGCAGTTCTTC
14	TRBV4-2	TRBJ1-1	NA	NA	CASTRQDEDTEAFF	TGTGCCAGCACCAGACAGGACGAGGACACTGAAGCTTTCTTT
21	TRBV20-1	TRBJ2-3	NA	NA	CSASGFWGTKTRGTGTDTQYF	TGCAGTGCTAGTGGGTTTTGGGGCACAAAAACAAGGGGAACGGGCACAGATACGCAGTATTTT
16	TRBV2	TRBJ1-2	NA	NA	CASREPPGVGNYGYTF	TGTGCCAGCAGGGAACCTCCAGGGGTCGGTAACTATGGCTACACCTTC
13	TRBV9	TRBJ2-3	NA	NA	CASSVVGTDTQYF	TGTGCCAGCAGCGTAGTCGGGACAGATACGCAGTATTTT
16	TRBV18	TRBJ1-2	few	TRBD1	CASSPTPPGQGNGYTF	TGTGCCAGCTCACCAACCCCGCCGGGACAGGGTAATGGCTACACCTTC
13	TRBV5-4	TRBJ1-5	NA	NA	CASSLYGGATQHF	TGTGCCAGCAGCTTGTACGGCGGTGCGACCCAGCATTTT
13	TRBV30	TRBJ2-5	NA	NA	CAWSVMRSGTQYF	TGTGCCTGGAGTGTAATGCGGTCGGGGACCCAGTACTTC
15	TRBV28	TRBJ2-7	NA	NA	CASSLSARDYYEQYF	TGTGCCAGCAGTTTATCGGCCAGGGATTACTACGAGCAGTACTTC
14	TRBV11-2	TRBJ1-3	NA	NA	CASSRQRSGNTIYF	TGTGCCAGCAGCCGACAGAGATCTGGAAACACCATATATTTT
14	TRBV5-1	TRBJ1-1	NA	TRBD1	CASSGAGGRTEAFF	TGCGCCAGCAGCGGCGCAGGGGGACGGACTGAAGCTTTCTTT
14	TRBV27	TRBJ1-2	NA	TRBD1	CASRGRQGNYGYTF	TGTGCCAGCAGGGGGAGACAGGGAAACTATGGCTACACCTTC
15	TRBV6-1	TRBJ1-2	NA	NA	CASSEAPTANYGYTF	TGTGCCAGCAGTGAAGCCCCGACAGCTAACTATGGCTACACCTTC
17	TRBV4-1	TRBJ2-3	NA	TRBD2	CASSQDPAGVSTDTQYF	TGCGCCAGCAGCCAAGATCCCGCGGGAGTGTCCACAGATACGCAGTATTTT
17	TRBV11-3	TRBJ1-5	few	TRBD1	CASSLDPGQGASQPQHF	TGTGCCAGCAGCTTAGATCCCGGACAGGGGGCTTCACAGCCCCAGCATTTT
13	TRBV9	TRBJ2-2	once	NA	CASSAQGTGELFF	TGTGCCAGCAGCGCCCAGGGAACCGGGGAGCTGTTTTTT
13	TRBV2	TRBJ2-3	NA	TRBD1	CASKRDRTDTQYF	TGTGCCAGCAAACGGGACAGGACAGATACGCAGTATTTT
14	TRBV28	TRBJ1-1	NA	NA	CASSLRYQGSEAFF	TGTGCCAGCAGTTTACGGTACCAGGGTTCTGAAGCTTTCTTT
15	TRBV9	TRBJ2-3	NA	TRBD2	CASSISGGATDTQYF	TGTGCCAGCAGCATTAGCGGGGGGGCGACAGATACGCAGTATTTT
14	TRBV3-1/TRBV3-2	TRBJ1-5	NA	NA	CASSFAGGGQPQHF	TGTGCCAGCAGCTTCGCCGGGGGGGGACAGCCCCAGCATTTT
16	TRBV5-1	TRBJ2-5	NA	TRBD2	CASSFGTSGYQETQYF	TGCGCCAGCAGCTTCGGGACTAGCGGGTACCAAGAGACCCAGTACTTC
16	TRBV6-2/TRBV6-3	TRBJ2-1	NA	NA	CASSYWSVPTYNEQFF	TGTGCCAGCAGTTACTGGTCAGTACCCACCTACAATGAGCAGTTCTTC
16	TRBV15	TRBJ2-7	few	NA	CATSGGSGAGSYEQYF	TGTGCCACCAGCGGGGGTAGCGGAGCGGGCTCCTACGAGCAGTACTTC
12	TRBV18	TRBJ2-7	NA	NA	CASSPSSYEQYF	TGTGCCAGCTCACCGTCTAGCTACGAGCAGTACTTC
14	TRBV7-9	TRBJ1-1	NA	NA	CASSLGEGRTEAFF	TGTGCCAGCAGCTTAGGCGAGGGGAGGACTGAAGCTTTCTTT
18	TRBV5-1	TRBJ2-1	few	TRBD2	CASSYIPRGLAGANEQFF	TGCGCCAGCAGCTATATTCCTAGGGGGCTAGCGGGAGCCAATGAGCAGTTCTTC
15	TRBV6-2/TRBV6-3	TRBJ2-5	NA	TRBD2	CASSRTSDGSETQYF	TGTGCCAGCAGTCGGACTAGCGATGGTAGTGAGACCCAGTACTTC
15	TRBV5-1	TRBJ1-1	NA	NA	CASSSQTGPNTEAFF	TGCGCCAGCAGCTCCCAAACTGGGCCGAACACTGAAGCTTTCTTT
13	TRBV5-1	TRBJ2-3	once	TRBD1	CASSLTGADTQYF	TGCGCCAGCAGCTTGACAGGGGCAGATACGCAGTATTTT
15	TRBV6-6	TRBJ1-5	NA	NA	CASREAARAGGPQHF	TGTGCCAGCAGAGAGGCGGCCCGGGCCGGGGGGCCCCAGCATTTT
13	TRBV14	TRBJ1-1	NA	TRBD1	CASSRYQGAEAFF	TGTGCCAGCAGCCGATACCAGGGGGCTGAAGCTTTCTTT
16	TRBV14	TRBJ2-3	NA	NA	CASSLGTFVSTDTQYF	TGTGCCAGCAGCCTTGGGACTTTTGTTAGCACAGATACGCAGTATTTT